A single T cell receptor beta chain is shown here with its context. The read halts 3 residues ahead of the CDR3 end, with the missing end drawn from the germline J gene. TCRdb's copy holds only in-frame clones and misses some; the assay was immunoSEQ multiplex PCR. This sample's table has approximately 37,000 clones. The CDR3 runs 13 residues. Trimming at V came to 4 bases and at J to 3 bases, leaving 2 bases not matched to a gene. CDR1 and CDR2 (germline): SGDLS, YYNGEE. This specimen comes from a study of T cells in women clearing cervical HPV infection. The V call is TRBV9, the J call TRBJ2-3; 7 nucleotides agree with TRBD1. Specimen: blood buffy coat. The source is a woman between 18 and 69 years old with a cervical HPV16 infection that either progressed to CIN3+ or cleared (not recorded which). CDR3 residues: CASSLGQTDTQYF. The part of the CDR3 DNA that was read is TGTGCCAGCAGCTTGGGACAGACAGATACG.